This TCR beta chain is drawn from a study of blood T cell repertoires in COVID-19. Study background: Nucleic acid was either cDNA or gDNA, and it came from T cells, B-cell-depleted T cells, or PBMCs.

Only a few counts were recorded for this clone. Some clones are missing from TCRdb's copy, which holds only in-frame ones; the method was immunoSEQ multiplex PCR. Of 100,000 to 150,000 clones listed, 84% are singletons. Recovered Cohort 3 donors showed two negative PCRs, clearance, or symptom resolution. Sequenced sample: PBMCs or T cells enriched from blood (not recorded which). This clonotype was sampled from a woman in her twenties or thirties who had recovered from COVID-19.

The CDR3 spells CATSRGQLHGYTF. In DNA form, the CDR3 reads TGTGCCACCAGCAGAGGACAGCTACATGGCTACACCTTC. This chain uses TRBV15 with TRBJ1-2; a possible D gene is TRBD1 (5 bases). The CDR3 is 13 amino acids. Looked up from germline, CDR1 is LNHNV and CDR2 is YYDKDF (reference sequence). The V end was cut by 1 base, the J end by 6 bases, with 9 bases between.